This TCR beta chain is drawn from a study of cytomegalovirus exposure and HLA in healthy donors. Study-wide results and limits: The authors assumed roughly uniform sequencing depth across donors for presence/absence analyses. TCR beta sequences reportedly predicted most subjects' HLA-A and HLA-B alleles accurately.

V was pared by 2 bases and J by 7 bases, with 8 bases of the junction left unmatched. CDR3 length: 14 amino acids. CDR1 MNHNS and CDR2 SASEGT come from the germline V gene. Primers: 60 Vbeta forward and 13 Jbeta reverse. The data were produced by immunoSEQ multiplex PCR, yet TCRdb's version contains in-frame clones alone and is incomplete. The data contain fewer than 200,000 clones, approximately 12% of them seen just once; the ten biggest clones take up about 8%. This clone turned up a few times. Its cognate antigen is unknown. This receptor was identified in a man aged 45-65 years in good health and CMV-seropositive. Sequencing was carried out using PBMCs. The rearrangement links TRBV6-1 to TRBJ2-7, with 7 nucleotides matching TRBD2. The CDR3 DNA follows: TGTGCCAGCAGTGAACTTGCGGGGGATGTGGAGCAGTACGTC. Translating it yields CASSELAGDVEQYV.